Detailed here is one TCR beta chain. The germline V gene encodes CDR1 SEHNR and CDR2 FQNEAQ (reference sequence). The CDR3 spans 17 residues. V was trimmed by 1 base and J by 3 bases, leaving 18 bases between them. Assay: immunoSEQ multiplex PCR; the TCRdb copy retains only in-frame clones and omits some. This sample has around 58,000 clones, with around 87% found just once. These data come from a study of technical replicates of blood from a few donors. This TCR came from a human donor in good health. Some clones in this sample may be carry-over from other donors' samples. This rearrangement joins TRBV7-9 to TRBJ1-2; D perhaps matches TRBD1 (6 bases). Specimen: PBMCs. The CDR3 nucleotides read TGTGCCAGCAGCTTAGGAGCGGGACAAGAATTATACTATGGCTACACCTTC. Encoded protein: CASSLGAGQELYYGYTF.